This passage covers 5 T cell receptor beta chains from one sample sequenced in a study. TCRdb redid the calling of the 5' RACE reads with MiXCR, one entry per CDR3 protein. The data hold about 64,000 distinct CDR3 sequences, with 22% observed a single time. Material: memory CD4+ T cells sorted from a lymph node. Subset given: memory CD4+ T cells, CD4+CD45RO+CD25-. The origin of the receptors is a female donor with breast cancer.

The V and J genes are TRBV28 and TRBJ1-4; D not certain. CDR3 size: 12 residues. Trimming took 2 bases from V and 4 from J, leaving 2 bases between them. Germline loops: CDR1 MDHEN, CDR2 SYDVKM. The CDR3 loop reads CASSLLNEKLFF. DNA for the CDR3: TGTGCCAGCAGTTTACTTAATGAAAAACTGTTTTTT. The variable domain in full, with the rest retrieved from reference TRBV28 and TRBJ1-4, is DVKVTQSSRYLVKRTGEKVFLECVQDMDHENMFWYRQDPGLGLRLIYFSYDVKMKEKGDIPEGYSVSREKKERFSLILESASTNQTSMYLCASSLLNEKLFFGSGTQLSVL.

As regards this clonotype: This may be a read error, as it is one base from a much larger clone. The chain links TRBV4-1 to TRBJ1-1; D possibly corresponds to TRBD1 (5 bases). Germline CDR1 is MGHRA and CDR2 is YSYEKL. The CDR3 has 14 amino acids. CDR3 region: CAGSRLTGDTEAFF. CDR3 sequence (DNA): TGCGCCGGCAGCCGACTTACGGGGGACACTGAAGCTTTCTTT.

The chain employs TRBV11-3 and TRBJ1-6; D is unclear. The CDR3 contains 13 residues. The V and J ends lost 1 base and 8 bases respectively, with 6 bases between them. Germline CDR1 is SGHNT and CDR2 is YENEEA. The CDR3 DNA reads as TGTGCCAGCAGCTTAGGTTCTCATTCACCCCTCCACTTT. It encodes CASSLGSHSPLHF.

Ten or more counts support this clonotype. The CDR3 sequence is CASTPPGQGSHNEQFF. In DNA, the CDR3 is TGTGCCAGCACCCCTCCGGGACAGGGCTCACACAATGAGCAGTTCTTC. V and J are TRBV7-2 and TRBJ2-1; TRBD1 agrees at 9 bases. Trimming cost V 7 bases and J 5 bases; bases outside gene matches: 12. This CDR3 is 16 amino acids long. The germline gives CDR1 SGHTA, CDR2 FQGNSA.

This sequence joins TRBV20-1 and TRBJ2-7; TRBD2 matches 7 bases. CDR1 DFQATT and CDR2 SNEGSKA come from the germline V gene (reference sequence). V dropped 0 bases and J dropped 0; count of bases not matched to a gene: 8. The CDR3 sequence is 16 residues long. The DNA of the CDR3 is TGCAGTGCTAGAGATTTACTCGGGAGGACCTCCTACGAGCAGTACGTC. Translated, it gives CSARDLLGRTSYEQYV.